This entry is about one TCR beta chain. Original handling: Amplification with reference gene primers provided the estimates of nucleated cell counts. The repertoire was sequenced with immunoSEQ multiplex PCR; TCRdb's copy has only in-frame clones and lacks some. The DNA gave D and trimming, while V, J and clone size come from that table. Altogether tens of thousands of clones are present, approximately 86% being singletons, with the ten largest covering around 7.7%. Germline V gene lookup returns CDR1 LGHNA and CDR2 YNFKEQ. V lost 3 bases to trimming and J lost 4 bases; unmatched junction nucleotides: 11. The CDR3 runs 17 residues. This entry comes from a study of blood T cell repertoires in COVID-19. Whole-study context: Samples came from the United States, Italy and Spain, spanning acute and convalescent COVID-19. From T cells, B-cell-depleted T cells, or PBMCs came the material, which was cDNA or gDNA.

The sample was peripheral blood. The sequence was collected from a human donor with active COVID-19. The donor label of this sample is uncertain. This rearrangement joins TRBV4-2 to TRBJ1-4, with 7 bases identical to TRBD1. For the CDR3, the DNA is TGTGCCAGCAGCCAGAACCCACAGGGGTTTAGTAATGAAAAACTGTTTTTT. It specifies CASSQNPQGFSNEKLFF.